A single sample is the source of the 31 T cell receptor beta chains below, sequenced in a study of esophageal squamous cell carcinoma under preoperative chemotherapy. Noted time point: after preoperative PTX-NDP chemotherapy. TCRdb re-derived calls from the PCR reads in MiXCR, one entry per CDR3 protein. The sample records around 19,000 distinct CDR3 sequences, 46% being singletons. Sampling was performed from a patient given preoperative chemotherapy. These receptor sequences come from a human donor with esophageal squamous cell carcinoma. The donor label of this sample is uncertain.

This clonotype was counted a few times. No conserved phenylalanine or tryptophan is present at the end of the CDR3, so a read error is the likely explanation. The limits of the CDR3 on the DNA are not certain, so only TCRdb's listed CDR3 is given. V usage is TRBV7-2 and J usage is TRBJ2-5. 14 amino acids form the CDR3, both terminal residues included. In germline, CDR1 is SGHTA, CDR2 FQGNSA. CDR3 residues: CASSPTGDKETQLS.

This clonotype was picked up one time. V gene TRBV6-2 or TRBV6-3 combines with J gene TRBJ2-7; D possibly corresponds to TRBD2 (5 bases). V was trimmed by 7 bases and J by 0 bases, leaving 22 bases between them. CDR1 is MNHEY, CDR2 SVGEGT, per germline. CDR3 size: 17 residues. Here the CDR3 reads CASTIPSRSGGSYEQYF. CDR3 coding DNA: TGTGCCAGCACCATCCCCTCCAGGAGCGGCGGCTCCTACGAGCAGTACTTC.

This chain links TRBV7-3 with TRBJ2-5; the match to TRBD2 covers 8 bases. Near its end, the DNA agrees better with TRBJ2-7, so the J call may be wrong. CDR1 SGHTA and CDR2 FQGTGA come from the germline V gene. The CDR3 is 16 amino acids. The CDR3 coding sequence is TGTGCCAGCAGCACCCCAACCGGGACTAGGAACTACGAGCAGTACTTC. Its translation: CASSTPTGTRNYEQYF.

The chain has TRBV6-2 or TRBV6-3 and TRBJ2-3, with TRBD2 identical over 7 bases. Trimming at V came to 4 bases and at J to 0 bases, leaving 7 bases not matched to a gene. The CDR3 has 16 residues. Germline CDR1 is MNHEY and CDR2 is SVGEGT. The CDR3 protein is CASSSLAGASTDTQYF. The CDR3 DNA reads as TGTGCCAGCAGTTCCTTGGCGGGAGCTAGCACAGATACGCAGTATTTT.

On this clonotype: At one boundary the junction diverges from the germline segment, which might be a read error. The rearrangement joins TRBV7-2 to TRBJ2-4; possible D gene TRBD1, 5 bases. Germline CDR1 reads SGHTA; CDR2 reads FQGNSA. The CDR3 contains 16 residues. The CDR3 reads CASSVGPGRIQNTQYF. The CDR3, as DNA: TGTGCCAGCAGCGTGGGGCCGGGCCGGATTCAAAACACTCAGTACTTC.

In regard to this clonotype: Compared with germline, one end of the junction differs, possibly owing to a read error. This chain connects TRBV7-9 to TRBJ2-5, with D possibly matching TRBD2 (5 bases). The tail of the sequence fits TRBJ2-3 better, so the J call may be wrong. Per the germline V gene, CDR1 is SEHNR and CDR2 is FQNEAQ (reference sequence). This CDR3 comprises 16 residues. CDR3: CASARDEGRGPETQYF. DNA for the CDR3: TGTGCCAGCGCGCGTGACGAGGGCCGTGGCCCAGAGACGCAGTATTTT.

The rearrangement uses TRBV27 and TRBJ2-2; D uncertain. This CDR3 has 16 residues. Trimming took 4 bases from V and 1 from J, leaving 13 bases between them. CDR1 and CDR2 (germline): MNHEY, SMNVEV (reference sequence). The DNA of the CDR3 is TGTGCCAGCAGTTCGGGTTGGGCGGTGAACACCGGGGAGCTGTTTTTT. Its translation: CASSSGWAVNTGELFF.

Worth noting for this clonotype: The CDR3 does not end in the conserved phenylalanine or tryptophan, so this is likely a read error. Because the CDR3's place on the DNA is in doubt, the DNA is left out and the CDR3 is given as listed by TCRdb. V usage is TRBV7-2 and J usage is TRBJ2-5; the table names TRBD1, a call not compared with the DNA. The germline V gene encodes CDR1 SGHTA and CDR2 FQGNSA. The CDR3 numbers 14 amino acids, ends counted. This CDR3 is CARGCTGGKETQYS.

CDR3 DNA: TGTGCCAGCAGCTCTATTTTCCACGGGACGGACTATGGCTACACCTTC. Protein sequence: CASSSIFHGTDYGYTF. The chain has TRBV11-1 and TRBJ1-2; D may be TRBD1 (5 bases). The CDR3 contains 16 residues. The V and J ends lost 4 bases and 3 bases respectively, with 18 bases between them. Germline V lookup: CDR1 SGHAT, CDR2 FQDESV (reference sequence).

This clonotype was found many times. The CDR3, as DNA: TGTGCCAGCAGCAGGCGACACCCCGGATACGTAGATACGCAGTATTTT. It translates to CASSRRHPGYVDTQYF. V gene TRBV7-2 combines with J gene TRBJ2-3; D unresolved. The germline gives CDR1 SGHTA, CDR2 FQGNSA. Trimming left V 5 bases short and J 5 bases short, with 20 bases between. CDR3 length equals 16 residues.

This clonotype was recorded many times. The CDR3 is CASSFGGSTDTQYF. As DNA, the CDR3 is TGTGCCAGCAGCTTCGGGGGGTCCACAGATACGCAGTATTTT. The chain combines TRBV7-2 with TRBJ2-3; 7 nucleotides line up with TRBD2. The CDR3 extends over 14 amino acids. The J segment lost 2 bases and the V segment lost 3 bases, leaving 2 bases of the junction unmatched. Germline V gives CDR1 SGHTA, CDR2 FQGNSA.

The gene calls are TRBV7-8 and TRBJ2-1; 9 bases match TRBD2. The germline V gene has CDR1 SGHVS and CDR2 FQNEAQ. Trimming at V came to 1 base and at J to 4 bases, leaving 5 bases not matched to a gene. The CDR3 has 16 residues. The CDR3 DNA reads TGTGCCAGCAGCTTAGTGCGTCTAGCGGGGTACAATGAGCAGTTCTTC. This gives the protein CASSLVRLAGYNEQFF.

This rearrangement joins TRBV6-5 to TRBJ1-6; D call uncertain. The length of the CDR3 is 14 residues. Germline values: CDR1 MNHEY, CDR2 SVGAGI. The V gene lost 3 bases and the J gene lost 5 bases, with 8 bases spanning the gap. Written as DNA, the CDR3 is TGTGCCAGCAGTTATGCGGGAAATAATTCACCCCTCCACTTT. Translated, it gives CASSYAGNNSPLHF.

This clonotype is termed medium-sized. The chain uses TRBV11-3 and TRBJ2-5; TRBD2 matches 7 bases. V dropped 0 bases and J dropped 3; count of bases not matched to a gene: 10. The germline V gene encodes CDR1 SGHNT and CDR2 YENEEA. The CDR3 is made up of 17 amino acids. Written as DNA, the CDR3 is TGTGCCAGCAGCTTAGATCCCCCCGCTAGCGGTAAAGAGACCCAGTACTTC. Amino acid sequence: CASSLDPPASGKETQYF.

This clonotype showed up just a few times. The gene calls are TRBV12-3 or TRBV12-4 and TRBJ2-1, with 12 bases fitting TRBD2. This CDR3 has 16 amino acids. J was trimmed by 5 bases and V by 6 bases; bases with no gene match: 8. Here the CDR3 reads CASSPSGRGGNNEQFF. CDR3 DNA sequence: TGTGCCAGCAGCCCTAGCGGGAGGGGAGGGAACAATGAGCAGTTCTTC.

Worth noting for this clonotype: A read error may explain this, as a much larger clone is one base away. The chain has TRBV10-1 and TRBJ2-1; D may be TRBD2 (6 bases). With the DNA end fitting TRBJ2-7 better, the J assignment may be wrong. Germline V gene sequence: CDR1 WNHNN, CDR2 SYGVQD (reference sequence). CDR3 length equals 12 residues. In DNA, the CDR3 is TGCGCCAGCAGTGAGTCGGACTATGAGCAGTACTTC. Residues: CASSESDYEQYF.

The CDR3 loop is CASSLVTDTQFF. The CDR3, as DNA: TGTGCCAGCAGCTTAGTCACAGATACGCAGTTCTTC. The chain employs TRBV7-2 and TRBJ2-1; D ambiguous. Per germline, CDR1 SGHTA and CDR2 FQGNSA. The CDR3 runs 12 residues. The V end lost 1 base, the J end lost 12 bases, and 10 bases lay between the germline ends.

About this clonotype: A read error may produce the germline difference seen at one junction end. The chain combines TRBV7-2 with TRBJ2-5; D may match TRBD1 or TRBD2 (6 bases each). There are 16 residues in the CDR3. Germline V gene sequence: CDR1 SGHTA, CDR2 FQGNSA. For the CDR3, the DNA is TGTGCCAGCGGGGCACGAGAGGGGGGTGGCACAGAGACCCAGTATTTC. Its protein product is CASGAREGGGTETQYF.

With regard to this clonotype: Germline is not matched at one junction end, which may reflect a read error. The genes are TRBV7-2 and TRBJ2-4; perhaps TRBD2 as D (7 bases). From germline, CDR1 is SGHTA and CDR2 FQGNSA. The CDR3 spans 16 residues. The DNA for the CDR3 is TGTGCCAGCAGCGTAGGGGGGGGGCGAGCCACAGATACTCAGTATTTC. Translated, it gives CASSVGGGRATDTQYF.

With regard to this clonotype: One junction end disagrees with the germline gene, perhaps due to a read error. The genes are TRBV7-2 and TRBJ2-3, with 7 nucleotides matching TRBD2. CDR3 length equals 15 residues. CDR1 is SGHTA and CDR2 is FQGNSA in the germline V gene. CDR3: CASSLGRGETNTQYF. The CDR3 DNA reads TGTGCCAGCAGCTTGGGGAGGGGAGAGACAAATACGCAGTATTTC.

A remark on this clonotype: The junction shows a germline mismatch at one end, possibly a read error. The V gene is TRBV12-3 or TRBV12-4, the J gene TRBJ2-1, with D perhaps TRBD1 or TRBD2 (5 bases each). The CDR3 loop spans 15 amino acids. As DNA, the CDR3 is TGTGCCAGCAGTTTATCCAAGGGCAAGTTGGGGGAGCAGTTTTTC. Translating it yields CASSLSKGKLGEQFF.

This clonotype turned up a few times. V gene TRBV12-3 or TRBV12-4 combines with J gene TRBJ2-1; D remains ambiguous. The J call may not be correct, given that the DNA end is closer to TRBJ2-5. CDR3 size: 14 residues. DNA for the CDR3: TGTGCCAGCAGTCGGAGCGCGAAGGTGGAGACCCAGTACTTC. Amino acids: CASSRSAKVETQYF.

In its sample, this clonotype is medium-sized. The chain joins TRBV7-2 to TRBJ2-3; TRBD2 matches 10 bases. In germline, CDR1 is SGHTA, CDR2 FQGNSA. V gave up 6 bases and J gave up 6 bases; unmatched junction bases: 9. The CDR3 length is 15 residues. CDR3 DNA sequence: TGTGCCAGCAGGTCCCCACTAGCGGGAACCGATACGCAGTATTTT. Its protein product is CASRSPLAGTDTQYF.

This rearrangement joins TRBV28 to TRBJ2-7, with 7 bases identical to TRBD1. V lost 10 bases, J lost 1 base, and 7 bases stayed unmatched. The length of the CDR3 is 13 residues. The germline gives CDR1 MDHEN, CDR2 SYDVKM. The CDR3 loop is CATKRTGSYEQYF. The CDR3 DNA sequence: TGTGCCACCAAACGGACAGGTTCCTACGAGCAGTACTTC.

The table lists this clonotype with a few counts. The gene calls are TRBV11-3 and TRBJ2-1; D possibly corresponds to TRBD2 (5 bases). This CDR3 comprises 14 residues. Germline assignment: CDR1 SGHNT and CDR2 YENEEA. The V and J ends lost 1 base and 7 bases respectively, with 11 bases between them. The CDR3: CASSLGRGLNEQFF. The CDR3 region has the DNA TGTGCCAGCAGCTTAGGTAGAGGGCTGAATGAGCAGTTCTTC.

This clonotype was seen only a few times. The chain uses TRBV6-1 and TRBJ2-5; tentatively, D is TRBD1 (6 bases). The DNA matches TRBJ2-7 better at its end, which makes the J call doubtful. Germline V gene data show CDR1 as MNHNS and CDR2 as SASEGT. CDR3 length: 13 residues. CDR3 residues: CATTRGSTYEQYF. DNA of the CDR3: TGTGCCACCACGAGGGGGAGTACCTACGAGCAGTACTTC.

The chain links TRBV6-1 to TRBJ2-5; 8 bases fit TRBD1. CDR3 size: 14 residues. The V and J ends lost 4 bases and 0 bases, in that order; junction bases with no gene match: 1. Germline V CDR1 and CDR2: MNHNS, SASEGT. The CDR3 region is CASSAGQDQETQYF. The CDR3 bases are TGTGCCAGCAGTGCGGGACAGGACCAAGAGACCCAGTACTTC.

The J gene is TRBJ2-5, the V gene TRBV6-1; TRBD2 aligns across 14 bases. J lost 5 bases, V lost 6 bases, and 11 bases had no gene match. Germline CDR1 is MNHNS and CDR2 is SASEGT. The CDR3 spans 17 residues. DNA of the CDR3: TGTGCCAGCAGCTCCGGGACTAGCGGGAGCGTTAGGGAGACCCAGTACTTC. Amino acid sequence: CASSSGTSGSVRETQYF.

The J gene is TRBJ2-7, the V gene TRBV7-9; 7 bases fit TRBD1. The J call may be wrong; the DNA end is better matched by TRBJ2-5. The CDR3 runs 15 residues. In germline, CDR1 is SEHNR, CDR2 FQNEAQ (reference sequence). This CDR3 reads CASSDRADPLKTQYF. In nucleotides, the CDR3 is TGTGCCAGCAGCGACAGGGCAGACCCCTTAAAGACCCAGTACTTC.

Only a few counts were recorded for this clonotype. The V gene is TRBV12-3 or TRBV12-4, the J gene TRBJ1-1, with 7 positions matching TRBD1. With V trimmed by 6 bases and J by 3 bases, 4 bases remained unmatched. The CDR3 spans 13 residues. The DNA of the CDR3 is TGTGCCAGCAGCCTTACAGGGGACACTGAAGCTTTCTTT. This codes for CASSLTGDTEAFF.

This clonotype has more than one count but fewer than ten. The chain employs TRBV7-2 and TRBJ2-1, with TRBD2 matching 7 bases. This CDR3 comprises 14 residues. The germline CDR1 and CDR2 sequences are SGHTA and FQGNSA. After removal of 5 bases from V and 2 bases from J, the junction contained 3 bases not matched to a gene. CDR3 in DNA: TGTGCCAGCAGCCTGGGACTAACCTACAATGAGCAGTTCTTC. Amino acids: CASSLGLTYNEQFF.